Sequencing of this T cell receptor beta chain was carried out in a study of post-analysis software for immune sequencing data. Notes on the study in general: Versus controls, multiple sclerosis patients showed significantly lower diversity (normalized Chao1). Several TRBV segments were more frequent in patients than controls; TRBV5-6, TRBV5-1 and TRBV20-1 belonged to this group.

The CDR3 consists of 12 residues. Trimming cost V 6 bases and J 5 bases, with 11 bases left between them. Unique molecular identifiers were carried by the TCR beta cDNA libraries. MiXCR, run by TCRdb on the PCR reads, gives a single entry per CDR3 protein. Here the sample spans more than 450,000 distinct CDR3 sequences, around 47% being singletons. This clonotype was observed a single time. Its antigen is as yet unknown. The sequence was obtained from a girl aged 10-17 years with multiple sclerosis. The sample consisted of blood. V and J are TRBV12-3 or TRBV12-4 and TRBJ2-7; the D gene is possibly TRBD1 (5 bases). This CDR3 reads CASSWTRDEQYF. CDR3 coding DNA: TGTGCCAGCAGCTGGACAAGGGACGAGCAGTACTTC.